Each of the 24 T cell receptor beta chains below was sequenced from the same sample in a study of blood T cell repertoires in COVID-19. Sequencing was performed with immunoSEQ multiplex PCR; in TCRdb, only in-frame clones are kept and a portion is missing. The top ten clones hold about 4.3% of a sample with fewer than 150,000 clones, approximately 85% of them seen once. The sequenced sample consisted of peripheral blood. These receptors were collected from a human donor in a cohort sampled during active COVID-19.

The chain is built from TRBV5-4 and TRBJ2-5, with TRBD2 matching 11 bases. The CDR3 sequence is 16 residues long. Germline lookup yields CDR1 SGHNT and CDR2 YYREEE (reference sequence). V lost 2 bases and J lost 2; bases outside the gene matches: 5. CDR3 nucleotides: TGTGCCAGCAGCTTAGTTCTAGCGGGAGGTCAAGAGACCCAGTACTTC. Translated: CASSLVLAGGQETQYF. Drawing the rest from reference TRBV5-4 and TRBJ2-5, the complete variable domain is ETGVTQSPTHLIKTRGQQVTLRCSSQSGHNTVSWYQQALGQGPQFIFQYYREEENGRGNFPPRFSGLQFPNYSSELNVNALELDDSALYLCASSLVLAGGQETQYFGPGTRLLVL.

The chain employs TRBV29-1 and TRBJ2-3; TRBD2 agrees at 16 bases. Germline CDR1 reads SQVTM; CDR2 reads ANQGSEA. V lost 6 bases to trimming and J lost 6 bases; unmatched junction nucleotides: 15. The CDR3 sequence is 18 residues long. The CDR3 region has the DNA TGCAGCGTCATGAGGGGTCCTGGGACTAGCGGGGGGGCTGATACGCAGTATTTT. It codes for CSVMRGPGTSGGADTQYF.

CDR3 sequence (DNA): TGTGCCAGCAGCTTAGTAGCGGGCCCTAATGAGCAGTTCTTC. This sequence encodes CASSLVAGPNEQFF. The V and J genes are TRBV5-8 and TRBJ2-1, with 7 bases that match TRBD2. This CDR3 contains 14 residues. Germline V gene lookup returns CDR1 SGHTS and CDR2 YDEGEE. Germline trimming cut 2 bases from V and 7 bases from J; bases unmatched to any gene: 6.

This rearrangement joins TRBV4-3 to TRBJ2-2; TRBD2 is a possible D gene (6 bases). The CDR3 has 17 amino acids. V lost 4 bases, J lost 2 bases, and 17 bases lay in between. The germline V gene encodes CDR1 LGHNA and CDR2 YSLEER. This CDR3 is CASSPQGIGGNTGELFF. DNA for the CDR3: TGCGCCAGCAGCCCCCAAGGCATCGGGGGTAACACCGGGGAGCTGTTTTTT.

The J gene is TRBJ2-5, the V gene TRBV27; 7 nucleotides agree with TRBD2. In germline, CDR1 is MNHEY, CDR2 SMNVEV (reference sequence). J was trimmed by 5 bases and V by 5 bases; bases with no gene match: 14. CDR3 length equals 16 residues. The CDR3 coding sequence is TGTGCCAGCAGTCCGTGGGAGGGTGATTTGGTTGAGACCCAGTACTTC. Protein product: CASSPWEGDLVETQYF.

This chain's CDR3 is CASSQERGTYGYTF. CDR3 DNA: TGTGCCAGCAGCCAAGAACGGGGAACCTATGGCTACACCTTC. The chain couples TRBV3-1 (or the pseudogene TRBV3-2) to TRBJ1-2, with D hard to call. Germline CDR1 reads LGHDT; CDR2 reads YNNKEL (reference sequence). V lost 0 bases, J lost 4 bases, and 9 bases lay in between. This CDR3 is built from 14 residues.

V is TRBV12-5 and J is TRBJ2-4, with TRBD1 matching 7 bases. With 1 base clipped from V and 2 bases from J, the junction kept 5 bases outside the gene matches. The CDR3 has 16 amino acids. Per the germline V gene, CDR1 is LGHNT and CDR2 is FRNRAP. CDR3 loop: CASGLATTGTKNIQYF. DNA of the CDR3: TGTGCTAGTGGTTTGGCCACGACAGGGACCAAAAACATTCAGTACTTC. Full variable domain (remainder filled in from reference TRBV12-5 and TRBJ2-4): DARVTQTPRHKVTEMGQEVTMRCQPILGHNTVFWYRQTMMQGLELLAYFRNRAPLDDSGMPKDRFSAEMPDATLATLKIQPSEPRDSAVYFCASGLATTGTKNIQYFGAGTRLSVL.

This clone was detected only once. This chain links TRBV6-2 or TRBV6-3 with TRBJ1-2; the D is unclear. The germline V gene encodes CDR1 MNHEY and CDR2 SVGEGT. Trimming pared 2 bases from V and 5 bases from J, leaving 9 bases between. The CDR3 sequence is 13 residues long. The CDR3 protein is CASSYEGGYGYTF. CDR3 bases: TGTGCCAGCAGTTACGAGGGTGGTTATGGCTACACCTTC.

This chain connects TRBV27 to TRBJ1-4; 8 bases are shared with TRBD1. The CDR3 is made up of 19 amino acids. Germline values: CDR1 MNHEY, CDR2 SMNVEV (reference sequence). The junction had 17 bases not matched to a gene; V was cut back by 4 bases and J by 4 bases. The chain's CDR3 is CASSYQNRGGQAGNEKLFF. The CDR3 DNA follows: TGTGCCAGCAGTTACCAAAACAGGGGGGGGCAGGCAGGTAATGAAAAACTGTTTTTT.

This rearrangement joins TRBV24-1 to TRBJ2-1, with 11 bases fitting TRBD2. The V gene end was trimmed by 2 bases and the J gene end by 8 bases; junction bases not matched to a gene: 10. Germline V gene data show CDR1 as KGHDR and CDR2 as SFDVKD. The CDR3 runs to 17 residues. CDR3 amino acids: CATSDSVTSGSVHEQFF. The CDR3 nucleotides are TGTGCCACCAGTGATTCGGTTACTAGCGGGAGTGTCCATGAGCAGTTCTTC.

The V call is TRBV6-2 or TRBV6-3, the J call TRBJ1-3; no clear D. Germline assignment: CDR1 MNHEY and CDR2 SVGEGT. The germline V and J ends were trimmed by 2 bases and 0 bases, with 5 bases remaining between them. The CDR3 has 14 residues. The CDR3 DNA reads TGTGCCAGCAGTTACGCGTACTCTGGAAACACCATATATTTT. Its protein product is CASSYAYSGNTIYF.

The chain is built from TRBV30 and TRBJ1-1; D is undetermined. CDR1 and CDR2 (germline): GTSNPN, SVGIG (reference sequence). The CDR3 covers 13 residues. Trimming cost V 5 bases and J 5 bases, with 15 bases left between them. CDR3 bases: TGTGCCTGGGTCGGCTGGCGGGAAACTGAAGCTTTCTTT. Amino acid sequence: CAWVGWRETEAFF.

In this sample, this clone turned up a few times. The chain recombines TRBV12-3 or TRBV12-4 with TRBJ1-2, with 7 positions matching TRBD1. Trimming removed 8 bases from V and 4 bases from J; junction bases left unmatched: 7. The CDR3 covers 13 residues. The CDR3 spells CASYDRGLYGYTF. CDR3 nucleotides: TGTGCCAGCTATGATAGGGGGCTCTATGGCTACACCTTC.

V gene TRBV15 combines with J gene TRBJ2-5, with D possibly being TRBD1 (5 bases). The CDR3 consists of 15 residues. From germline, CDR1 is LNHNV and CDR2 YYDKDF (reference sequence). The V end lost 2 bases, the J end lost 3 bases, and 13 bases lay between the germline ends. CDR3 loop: CATSRRLSREETQYF. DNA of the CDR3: TGTGCCACCAGCAGACGCCTCTCCAGGGAAGAGACCCAGTACTTC.

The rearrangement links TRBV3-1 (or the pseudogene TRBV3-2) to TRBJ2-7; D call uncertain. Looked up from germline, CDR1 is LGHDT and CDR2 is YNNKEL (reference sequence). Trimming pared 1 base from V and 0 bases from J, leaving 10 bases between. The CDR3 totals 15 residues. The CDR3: CASSQGNSYSYEQYF. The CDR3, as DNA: TGTGCCAGCAGCCAAGGGAACAGTTACTCCTACGAGCAGTACTTC.

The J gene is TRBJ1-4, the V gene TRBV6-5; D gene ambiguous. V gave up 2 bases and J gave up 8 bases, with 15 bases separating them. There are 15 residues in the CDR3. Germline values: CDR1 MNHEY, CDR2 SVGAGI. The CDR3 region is CASSYLRSREEKLFF. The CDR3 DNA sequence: TGTGCCAGCAGTTACCTCCGGTCCCGGGAGGAAAAACTGTTTTTT.

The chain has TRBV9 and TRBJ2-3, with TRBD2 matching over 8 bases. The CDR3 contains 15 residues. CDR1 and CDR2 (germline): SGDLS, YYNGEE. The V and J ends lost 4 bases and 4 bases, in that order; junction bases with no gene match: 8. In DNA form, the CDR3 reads TGTGCCAGCAGCCCTAGCCCCGGGAGGGCAGATACGCAGTATTTT. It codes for CASSPSPGRADTQYF.

CDR3 protein: CASSLDGRVEETQYF. DNA of the CDR3: TGCGCCAGCAGCTTGGACGGCAGGGTGGAAGAGACCCAGTACTTC. V is TRBV5-1 and J is TRBJ2-5, with D maybe TRBD1 (5 bases). V shed 0 bases and J shed 3 bases, with 12 bases lying between them. The CDR3 totals 15 residues. The germline V gene encodes CDR1 SGHRS and CDR2 YFSETQ.

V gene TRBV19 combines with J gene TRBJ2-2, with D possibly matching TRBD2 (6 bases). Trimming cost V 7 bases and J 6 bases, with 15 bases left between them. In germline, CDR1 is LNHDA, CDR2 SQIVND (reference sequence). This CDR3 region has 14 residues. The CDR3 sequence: CASMGLMGAGELFF. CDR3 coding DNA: TGTGCCAGTATGGGACTTATGGGGGCCGGGGAGCTGTTTTTT.

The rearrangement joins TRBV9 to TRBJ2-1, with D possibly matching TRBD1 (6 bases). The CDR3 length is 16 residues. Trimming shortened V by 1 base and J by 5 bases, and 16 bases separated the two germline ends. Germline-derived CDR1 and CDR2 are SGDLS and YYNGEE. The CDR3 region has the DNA TGTGCCAGCAGCGTATTTCTCCAGGGGATCGACAATGAGCAGTTCTTC. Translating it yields CASSVFLQGIDNEQFF.

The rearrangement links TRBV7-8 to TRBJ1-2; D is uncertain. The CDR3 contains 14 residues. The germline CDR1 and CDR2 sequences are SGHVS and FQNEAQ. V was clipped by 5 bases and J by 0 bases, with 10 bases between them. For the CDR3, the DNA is TGTGCCAGCAGCCCTCGGGAAACTAACTATGGCTACACCTTC. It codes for CASSPRETNYGYTF. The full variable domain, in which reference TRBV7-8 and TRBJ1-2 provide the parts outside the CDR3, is GAGVSQSPRYKVAKRGQDVALRCDPISGHVSLFWYQQALGQGPEFLTYFQNEAQLDKSGLPSDRFFAERPEGSVSTLKIQRTQQEDSAVYLCASSPRETNYGYTFGSGTRLTVV.

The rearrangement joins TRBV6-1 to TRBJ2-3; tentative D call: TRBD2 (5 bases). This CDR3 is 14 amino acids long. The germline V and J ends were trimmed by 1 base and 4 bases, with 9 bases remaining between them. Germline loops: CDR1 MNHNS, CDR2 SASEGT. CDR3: CASSEGLGADTQYF. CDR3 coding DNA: TGTGCCAGCAGTGAAGGACTCGGGGCAGATACGCAGTATTTT.

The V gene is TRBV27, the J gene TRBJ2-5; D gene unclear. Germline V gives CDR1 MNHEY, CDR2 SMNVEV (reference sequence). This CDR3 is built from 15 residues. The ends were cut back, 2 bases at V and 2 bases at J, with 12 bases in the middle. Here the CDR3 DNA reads TGTGCCAGCAGTTTAATCGGGTTGCGACAAGAGACCCAGTACTTC. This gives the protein CASSLIGLRQETQYF.

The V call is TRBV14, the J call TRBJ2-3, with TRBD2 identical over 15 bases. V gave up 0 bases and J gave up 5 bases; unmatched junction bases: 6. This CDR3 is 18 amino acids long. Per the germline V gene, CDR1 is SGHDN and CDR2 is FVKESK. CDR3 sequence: CASSQDRTSGREGDTQYF. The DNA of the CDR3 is TGTGCCAGCAGCCAAGATCGGACTAGCGGGAGGGAAGGAGATACGCAGTATTTT.